Sequencing of this TCR beta chain was carried out in a study of radiation and T cells in renal cell carcinoma. Looking at the study overall: Nephrectomy followed 15 Gy stereotactic body radiation by 4 weeks. The study's findings and limits: Pretreatment tumor biopsies were lacking, so baseline clonotypes are unknown. Top tumor clonotypes rose in blood 2 weeks post-radiation, then contracted.

CDR1 and CDR2 from the germline V gene are LNHDA and SQIVND (reference sequence). Trimming shortened V by 4 bases and J by 5 bases, and 9 bases separated the two germline ends. The CDR3 contains 13 residues. Turning to this clone: What it recognizes is unknown.

Clones were sequenced by immunoSEQ multiplex PCR, and TCRdb holds only the in-frame ones, with some missing. The table lists about 130,000 clones, roughly 80% of them singletons. Regarding time point: baseline pretreatment blood. Described treatment: 15 Gy SBRT to primary tumor, nephrectomy 4 weeks later. After SBRT, blood was collected at 2 and 4 weeks, plus baseline. The sequencing here drew on blood, taken from a patient whose treatment included radiotherapy and nephrectomy. The receptor's source is a woman between 55 and 75 years old with renal cell carcinoma. The rearrangement joins TRBV19 to TRBJ1-5; D remains unclear. This CDR3 reads CASSTERDQPQHF. In nucleotides, the CDR3 is TGTGCCAGTAGTACTGAGAGGGATCAGCCCCAGCATTTT.